Each of the 29 T cell receptor beta chains below was sequenced from the same sample in a study of patients and donors after allogeneic stem cell transplantation. TCRdb reprocessed the RT-PCR reads with MiXCR, giving one entry per CDR3 protein. The sample records approximately 250,000 distinct CDR3 sequences, 14% being singletons. The material sequenced was blood, either unsorted or a sorted T cell fraction (not recorded which). Receptors were obtained from a human donor who was either an allogeneic HSCT recipient or a stem cell or donor lymphocyte infusion donor (not recorded which). It is not recorded whose cells these are; they may come from a transplant donor.

The sample holds many counts of this clonotype. The J gene is TRBJ1-2, the V gene TRBV12-3 or TRBV12-4, with TRBD1 matching over 11 bases. J gave up 7 bases and V 5 bases, and 6 bases lay outside the gene matches. This CDR3 has 14 amino acids. The CDR3 region is CASSRLGTGGGYTF. In DNA form, the CDR3 reads TGTGCCAGCAGTCGGCTCGGGACAGGGGGTGGCTACACCTTC.

This chain joins TRBV10-1 and TRBJ2-2; TRBD1 matches 10 bases. This CDR3 spans 17 amino acids. V trimming: 5 bases; J trimming: 2 bases; junction bases outside the gene matches: 8. Germline CDR1 and CDR2: WNHNN and SYGVQD (reference sequence). As DNA, the CDR3 is TGCGCCAGCAGTTCGGACAGGGGGTTTGGTAACACCGGGGAGCTGTTTTTT. Amino acid sequence: CASSSDRGFGNTGELFF.

V is TRBV7-8 and J is TRBJ2-5, with 7 nucleotides matching TRBD2. Per the germline V gene, CDR1 is SGHVS and CDR2 is FQNEAQ. CDR3 length: 14 amino acids. J lost 5 bases, V lost 0 bases, and 3 bases had no gene match. The CDR3 DNA reads TGTGCCAGCAGCTTAGCTCGGCGGGGGGAGACCCAGTACTTC. Its protein product is CASSLARRGETQYF.

This clonotype appeared many times. The rearrangement links TRBV2 to TRBJ2-2; no clear D. CDR3 length: 15 residues. Germline V lookup: CDR1 SNHLY, CDR2 FYNNEI. Trimming removed 4 bases at V and 0 bases at J, with 9 bases between. The CDR3 DNA is TGTGCCAGCAGTGTTTTGGCAGCGAACACCGGGGAGCTGTTTTTT. It yields the protein CASSVLAANTGELFF.

There are many counts of this clonotype. V usage is TRBV12-3 or TRBV12-4 and J usage is TRBJ2-5, with D hard to call. With 3 bases removed from V and 4 bases from J, the gap between germline ends came to 9 bases. The CDR3 is made up of 13 amino acids. The CDR3 loop reads CASSFEDGETQYF. The CDR3 coding sequence is TGTGCCAGCAGTTTCGAGGACGGAGAGACCCAGTACTTC.

This clonotype was found a few times. This rearrangement joins TRBV3-1 to TRBJ1-1; possible D gene TRBD1, 5 bases. In germline, CDR1 is LGHDT, CDR2 YNNKEL (reference sequence). V gave up 1 base and J gave up 0 bases, with 6 bases separating them. The CDR3 has 14 residues. CDR3 nucleotides: TGTGCCAGCAGCCAAGTGGGGCTGAACACTGAAGCTTTCTTT. This encodes CASSQVGLNTEAFF.

This clonotype was observed at least ten times. J is TRBJ2-1 and V is TRBV11-3; D might be TRBD1 (7 bases). Trimming took off 5 bases at V and 4 bases at J, with 21 bases between the two ends. Germline V lookup: CDR1 SGHNT, CDR2 YENEEA. This CDR3 region has 17 residues. The CDR3 nucleotides are TGTGCCAGCAGCCCCCGGAGGGGGCGAGAGATTTACAATGAGCAGTTCTTC. Translated: CASSPRRGREIYNEQFF.

The genes are TRBV5-1 and TRBJ1-1, with a possible D match to TRBD1 (5 bases). Germline CDR1 SGHRS, CDR2 YFSETQ. CDR3 length: 13 amino acids. Deletions cut 5 bases from V and 0 bases from J, with 8 bases between. The CDR3 sequence: CASRETVNTEAFF. Here the CDR3 DNA reads TGCGCCAGCAGGGAGACAGTGAACACTGAAGCTTTCTTT.

This clonotype was detected ten times or more. The gene calls are TRBV5-1 and TRBJ2-3, with no clear D. Germline V CDR1 and CDR2: SGHRS, YFSETQ. The CDR3 is made up of 11 amino acids. Trimming removed 1 base at V and 5 bases at J, with 2 bases between. The CDR3 region is CASSLIDTQYF. CDR3 bases: TGCGCCAGCAGCTTGATAGATACGCAGTATTTT.

This clonotype was seen a handful of times. The chain recombines TRBV19 with TRBJ2-3; 8 bases align to TRBD2. This CDR3 is built from 12 residues. The germline CDR1 and CDR2 sequences are LNHDA and SQIVND (reference sequence). Trimming removed 9 bases from V and 7 bases from J; junction bases left unmatched: 6. CDR3 in amino acids: CASGGGFNTQYF. The CDR3 DNA is TGTGCCAGCGGGGGGGGGTTTAATACGCAGTATTTT.

Many counts were recorded for this clonotype. The rearrangement joins TRBV11-2 to TRBJ2-1; 9 bases align to TRBD2. Germline V gene sequence: CDR1 SGHAT, CDR2 FQNNGV. Trimming took 1 base from V and 1 from J; bases not matched to a gene: 14. The CDR3 is 20 amino acids. CDR3 amino acids: CASSLGGGLAYGFSYNEQFF. Written as DNA, the CDR3 is TGTGCCAGCAGCTTAGGCGGAGGACTAGCGTACGGGTTTTCCTACAATGAGCAGTTCTTC.

The rearrangement joins TRBV6-5 to TRBJ2-5; 12 positions agree with TRBD2. The CDR3 has 15 amino acids. CDR1 and CDR2 (germline): MNHEY, SVGAGI. J lost 4 bases, V lost 0 bases, and 0 bases had no gene match. The chain's CDR3 is CASSYSTSGRETQYF. The CDR3 coding sequence is TGTGCCAGCAGTTACTCGACTAGCGGGAGAGAGACCCAGTACTTC.

V usage is TRBV29-1 and J usage is TRBJ1-3, with D unresolved. This CDR3 has 12 amino acids. Germline lookup yields CDR1 SQVTM and CDR2 ANQGSEA. Trimming pared 3 bases from V and 0 bases from J, leaving 3 bases between. The CDR3 sequence: CSVEGSGNTIYF. The DNA for the CDR3 is TGCAGCGTTGAGGGCTCTGGAAACACCATATATTTT.

The sample holds many counts of this clonotype. This rearrangement joins TRBV24-1 to TRBJ2-4; D possibly uses TRBD1 or TRBD2 (5 bases each). CDR1 and CDR2 (germline): KGHDR, SFDVKD. V lost 4 bases and J 9 bases, leaving 15 bases between the germline ends. The CDR3 extends over 14 amino acids. CDR3 DNA: TGTGCCACCAGTGACCAGGGACCGACCGGCATTCAGTACTTC. Translating it yields CATSDQGPTGIQYF.

This clonotype was recorded once. The chain couples TRBV7-2 to TRBJ2-2, with 7 bases matching TRBD1. The CDR3 has 15 amino acids. Trimming cost V 5 bases and J 5 bases; bases outside gene matches: 8. The germline CDR1 and CDR2 sequences are SGHTA and FQGNSA. In DNA form, the CDR3 reads TGTGCCAGCAGCCTACGAAACAGGGGTACCGGGGAGCTGTTTTTT. It encodes CASSLRNRGTGELFF.

The sample holds a few counts of this clonotype. The V and J genes are TRBV5-1 and TRBJ2-2; the D gene is possibly TRBD2 (6 bases). V was trimmed by 5 bases and J by 0 bases, leaving 11 bases between them. CDR1 is SGHRS, CDR2 YFSETQ, per germline. There are 15 residues in the CDR3. The CDR3 coding sequence is TGCGCCAGCAGACAGACTAGACCGAACACCGGGGAGCTGTTTTTT. Its protein product is CASRQTRPNTGELFF.

This chain links TRBV5-5 with TRBJ2-7; D call uncertain. CDR3 size: 12 residues. V lost 4 bases, J lost 2 bases, and 7 bases lay in between. Germline V gene data show CDR1 as SGHKS and CDR2 as YYEKEE (reference sequence). The CDR3 sequence: CASSPETYEQYF. The CDR3 nucleotides are TGTGCCAGCAGCCCCGAAACCTACGAGCAGTACTTC.

This clonotype was counted between two and nine times. V and J are TRBV4-3 and TRBJ2-7; maybe TRBD2 (6 bases). This CDR3 has 13 residues. CDR1 is LGHNA, CDR2 YSLEER, per germline. V dropped 0 bases and J dropped 5 bases, with 8 bases sitting between them. The CDR3 loop reads CASSQDWGDEQYF. The DNA for the CDR3 is TGCGCCAGCAGCCAAGATTGGGGGGACGAGCAGTACTTC.

This clonotype has at least ten counts. The chain recombines TRBV20-1 with TRBJ2-2; D unresolved. With 5 bases removed from V and 0 bases from J, the gap between germline ends came to 4 bases. The CDR3 has 12 residues. Germline V gives CDR1 DFQATT, CDR2 SNEGSKA (reference sequence). The CDR3, as DNA: TGCAGTGCTTTCCCGAACACCGGGGAGCTGTTTTTT. Translation: CSAFPNTGELFF.

This clonotype has ten or more counts. The chain employs TRBV12-3 or TRBV12-4 and TRBJ1-2; perhaps TRBD1 as D (5 bases). The CDR3 runs to 14 residues. V lost 4 bases, J lost 6 bases, and 15 bases lay in between. The CDR3 region has the DNA TGTGCCAGCAGTTACCAGGCGAGGGGCGATGGCTACACCTTC. Protein product: CASSYQARGDGYTF.

This clonotype came up a few times. The V call is TRBV11-1, the J call TRBJ2-4; the match to TRBD2 covers 14 bases. The CDR3 is 20 residues long. With V trimmed by 3 bases and J by 0 bases, 10 bases remained unmatched. The germline gives CDR1 SGHAT, CDR2 FQDESV (reference sequence). CDR3 sequence (DNA): TGTGCCAGCAGCTTTACCCCCGGGACTAGCGGGAGAGGAGCCAAAAACATTCAGTACTTC. It specifies CASSFTPGTSGRGAKNIQYF.

As to this clonotype: Germline is not matched at one junction end, which may reflect a read error. V usage is TRBV4-3 and J usage is TRBJ2-1, with a possible D match to TRBD1 (6 bases). The CDR3 sequence is 10 residues long. Germline V gene lookup returns CDR1 LGHNA and CDR2 YSLEER. The DNA for the CDR3 is TGCGCCAGCAGCCGACAAACAGGGAAATTC. This gives the protein CASSRQTGKF.

At least ten counts were recorded for this clonotype. The rearrangement joins TRBV20-1 to TRBJ2-5; 7 bases match TRBD2. The CDR3 has 14 residues. J was trimmed by 6 bases and V by 0 bases; bases with no gene match: 7. The V gene's germline CDR1 is DFQATT and CDR2 SNEGSKA (reference sequence). Here the CDR3 reads CSARDSAGVKTQYF. The CDR3 DNA is TGCAGTGCTAGAGATTCGGCGGGGGTAAAGACCCAGTACTTC.

This clonotype was observed many times. The gene calls are TRBV7-6 and TRBJ2-3, with 16 bases lining up with TRBD2. The CDR3 extends over 16 amino acids. CDR1 is SGHVS, CDR2 FNYEAQ, per germline. J lost 4 bases, V lost 4 bases, and 2 bases had no gene match. The CDR3 loop is CASSSGLAGGPDTQYF. CDR3 bases: TGTGCCAGCAGCTCGGGACTAGCGGGAGGGCCAGATACGCAGTATTTT.

V usage is TRBV7-3 and J usage is TRBJ2-1; TRBD2 matches at 9 bases. Trimming took 3 bases from V and 5 from J; bases not matched to a gene: 8. Germline V lookup: CDR1 SGHTA, CDR2 FQGTGA. The CDR3 runs to 16 residues. This chain's CDR3 is CASSFPGLASNNEQFF. The CDR3 DNA is TGTGCCAGCAGCTTCCCGGGACTAGCATCGAACAATGAGCAGTTCTTC.

The rearrangement uses TRBV9 and TRBJ1-4; D not resolved. This CDR3 is 14 amino acids long. Deletions cut 0 bases from V and 3 bases from J, with 6 bases between. Germline loops: CDR1 SGDLS, CDR2 YYNGEE. CDR3 region: CASSVDGSNEKLFF. DNA of the CDR3: TGTGCCAGCAGCGTAGATGGGTCTAATGAAAAACTGTTTTTT.

This clonotype has a handful of counts. J is TRBJ2-7 and V is TRBV10-3; TRBD1 aligns across 8 bases. V gave up 4 bases and J gave up 3 bases; unmatched junction bases: 5. Germline-derived CDR1 and CDR2 are ENHRY and SYGVKD. The CDR3 length is 14 residues. The CDR3 loop reads CAISVGTGNYEQYF. CDR3 sequence (DNA): TGTGCCATCAGTGTGGGGACAGGTAACTACGAGCAGTACTTC.

The genes are TRBV19 and TRBJ2-3, with D perhaps matching TRBD1 or TRBD2 (5 bases each). Germline CDR1 LNHDA, CDR2 SQIVND (reference sequence). CDR3 length: 15 residues. V lost 5 bases, J lost 2 bases, and 14 bases lay in between. CDR3 region: CASSPRDPLTDTQYF. DNA for the CDR3: TGTGCCAGTAGTCCCCGGGACCCACTCACAGATACGCAGTATTTT.

CDR3 bases: TGCAGTGCTAGAGATCCAGTACAAGAGACCCAGTACTTC. It codes for CSARDPVQETQYF. The rearrangement joins TRBV20-1 to TRBJ2-5; D gene uncertain. The CDR3 length is 13 residues. Looked up from germline, CDR1 is DFQATT and CDR2 is SNEGSKA (reference sequence). V lost 0 bases to trimming and J lost 2 bases, with 7 bases between them.